These T cell receptor beta chains were read from a single sample in a study of cytomegalovirus exposure and HLA in healthy donors. Produced via immunoSEQ multiplex PCR; TCRdb's table is partial and in-frame only. The sample contains 150,000 to 200,000 clones, approximately 80% of which appear only once. The sequenced sample was PBMCs. The receptors here all came from a woman aged 45-65 years in good health and CMV-seropositive. Each CDR3 is given with its conserved first and last residue. The D gene is left open where the match is weak. Size tells how often a clone was seen (once, few, many) or the class of an expanded clone, and some rows leave it out.

v_gene,abundance,j_gene,d_gene,CDR3aa,CDR3nt
TRBV29-1,NA,TRBJ1-1,NA,CSVDYGGNTEAFF,TGCAGCGTTGATTATGGAGGGAACACTGAAGCTTTCTTT
TRBV10-3,NA,TRBJ2-5,TRBD2,CAISESWRLAGEETQYF,TGTGCCATCAGTGAGTCGTGGAGGCTAGCGGGAGAAGAGACCCAGTACTTC
TRBV27,few,TRBJ2-1,TRBD2,CASSSLLAGGGNEQFF,TGTGCCAGCAGTTCCCTCCTAGCGGGAGGCGGGAATGAGCAGTTCTTC
TRBV5-4,NA,TRBJ2-3,TRBD1,CASSSQGAGGTDTQYF,TGTGCCAGCAGCTCTCAGGGGGCAGGAGGCACAGATACGCAGTATTTT
TRBV7-6,NA,TRBJ1-4,NA,CASRYTGNLNEKLFF,TGTGCCAGCAGATATACAGGGAACCTTAATGAAAAACTGTTTTTT
TRBV5-1,NA,TRBJ1-4,NA,CASSSDRREKLFF,TGCGCCAGCAGCTCTGACAGACGGGAAAAACTGTTTTTT
TRBV4-1,NA,TRBJ2-1,NA,CASSQSPNAHRDEQFF,TGCGCCAGCAGCCAATCGCCTAATGCGCATCGGGATGAGCAGTTCTTC
TRBV7-3,NA,TRBJ2-5,TRBD2,CASSLSRLAGVAETQYF,TGTGCCAGCAGCTTAAGTCGGTTAGCGGGAGTCGCGGAGACCCAGTACTTC
TRBV6-5,NA,TRBJ1-3,NA,CASSYGVGGGNTIYF,TGTGCCAGCAGTTACGGTGTAGGGGGAGGAAACACCATATATTTT
TRBV14,NA,TRBJ2-1,NA,CASSQGIQVQVDEQFF,TGTGCCAGCAGCCAAGGTATCCAGGTCCAGGTTGATGAGCAGTTCTTC
TRBV9,NA,TRBJ2-1,TRBD2,CASSQSGSRYNEQFF,TGTGCCAGCAGCCAAAGCGGGAGCCGTTACAATGAGCAGTTCTTC
TRBV27,NA,TRBJ1-1,NA,CASSLQDSGPRAFF,TGTGCCAGCAGTTTACAGGATTCTGGGCCCCGAGCTTTCTTT
TRBV19,NA,TRBJ1-2,TRBD1,CASSARQGGNYGYTF,TGTGCCAGTAGTGCACGACAGGGCGGGAACTATGGCTACACCTTC
TRBV15,NA,TRBJ1-5,TRBD1,CATSTVGQGGNQPQHF,TGTGCCACCAGCACCGTCGGACAGGGCGGCAATCAGCCCCAGCATTTT
TRBV5-1,NA,TRBJ1-5,NA,CASSVRGSPNQPQHF,TGCGCCAGCAGCGTCCGGGGTTCTCCCAATCAGCCCCAGCATTTT
TRBV19,NA,TRBJ2-7,NA,CASSTGVSSYEQYF,TGTGCCAGTAGTACAGGGGTAAGCTCCTACGAGCAGTACTTC
TRBV5-1,NA,TRBJ2-3,NA,CVSSSGWEITDTQYF,TGCGTCAGCAGCTCGGGGTGGGAAATCACAGATACGCAGTATTTT
TRBV6-1,once,TRBJ1-1,TRBD1,CASSEALQGGRNTEAFF,TGTGCCAGCAGTGAAGCGCTTCAGGGGGGACGGAACACTGAAGCTTTCTTT
TRBV6-5,NA,TRBJ1-1,TRBD1,CASSSRQGGSTEAFF,TGTGCCAGCAGTTCCCGACAGGGGGGAAGTACTGAAGCTTTCTTT
TRBV10-3,NA,TRBJ1-2,NA,CAISESSGVKGYTF,TGTGCCATCAGTGAGTCGTCAGGGGTGAAAGGCTACACCTTC
TRBV2,few,TRBJ1-4,TRBD1,CASSWNRGREKLFF,TGTGCCAGCAGTTGGAACAGGGGGAGGGAAAAACTGTTTTTT
TRBV18,NA,TRBJ2-7,TRBD2,CASSPRTTSGRLVGTYEQYF,TGTGCCAGCTCACCACGTACAACTAGCGGGAGGCTGGTCGGGACCTACGAGCAGTACTTC
TRBV4-3,NA,TRBJ1-5,TRBD1,CASSPSLPGQGYSNQPQHF,TGCGCCAGCAGTCCAAGTCTTCCGGGACAGGGGTATAGCAATCAGCCCCAGCATTTT
TRBV18,once,TRBJ2-1,TRBD1,CASSPAGGYNEQFF,TGTGCCAGCTCACCGGCAGGGGGATACAATGAGCAGTTCTTC
TRBV5-1,NA,TRBJ1-1,NA,CASSPREGGNTEAFF,TGCGCCAGCAGCCCTCGAGAAGGAGGGAACACTGAAGCTTTCTTT
TRBV7-2,NA,TRBJ1-2,NA,CASSLASTEAYGYTF,TGTGCCAGCAGCTTAGCCTCGACAGAAGCCTATGGCTACACCTTC
TRBV19,NA,TRBJ2-7,TRBD2,CASSIAGISYEQYF,TGTGCCAGTAGCATAGCGGGAATCTCCTACGAGCAGTACTTC
TRBV6-1,once,TRBJ2-1,TRBD1,CASSPWTGGGNEQFF,TGTGCCAGCAGCCCTTGGACAGGGGGCGGGAATGAGCAGTTCTTC
TRBV6-5,NA,TRBJ2-7,TRBD2,CASSYSSGGTYEQYF,TGTGCCAGCAGTTACTCTAGCGGGGGAACCTACGAGCAGTACTTC
TRBV9,NA,TRBJ2-5,TRBD2,CASSVQPAGGEETQYF,TGTGCCAGCAGCGTTCAACCAGCGGGGGGGGAAGAGACCCAGTACTTC
TRBV28,NA,TRBJ1-3,NA,CASSLGKVEFGNTIYF,TGTGCCAGCAGTTTAGGAAAGGTGGAGTTTGGAAACACCATATATTTT
TRBV11-2,NA,TRBJ1-4,TRBD1,CASSLYTGGDEKLFF,TGTGCCAGCAGCCTATATACAGGGGGCGATGAAAAACTGTTTTTT
TRBV18,NA,TRBJ2-7,NA,CASSPGGYEQYF,TGTGCCAGCTCACCCGGGGGCTACGAGCAGTACTTC
TRBV25-1,NA,TRBJ1-1,TRBD1,CASSGGQGAPTEAFF,TGTGCCAGCAGTGGGGGACAGGGGGCGCCCACTGAAGCTTTCTTT
TRBV15,NA,TRBJ2-1,TRBD1,CATSKGAVTYNEQFF,TGTGCCACCAGCAAGGGGGCCGTCACCTACAATGAGCAGTTCTTC
TRBV6-1,NA,TRBJ2-3,TRBD2,CASSEMAGGAQYF,TGTGCCAGCAGTGAAATGGCGGGAGGGGCGCAGTATTTT
TRBV14,NA,TRBJ2-1,NA,CASSPRGSGTNEQFF,TGTGCCAGCAGCCCCCGGGGTAGCGGCACGAATGAGCAGTTCTTC
TRBV14,NA,TRBJ2-1,TRBD2,CASSQGRLAVGQFF,TGTGCCAGCAGCCAAGGAAGACTAGCGGTAGGGCAGTTCTTC
TRBV7-3,once,TRBJ2-3,NA,CASSRNSITDTQYF,TGTGCCAGCAGCCGCAACAGTATCACAGATACGCAGTATTTT
TRBV7-8,NA,TRBJ2-3,TRBD2,CASSPFGRGDTQYF,TGTGCCAGCAGCCCTTTCGGGAGGGGAGATACGCAGTATTTT
TRBV21-1,NA,TRBJ2-7,NA,CASSLERGYEQYF,TGTGCCAGCTCCCTAGAACGAGGCTACGAGCAGTACTTC